These 12 T cell receptor beta chains were all obtained from the same sample, sequenced in a study of tumor-infiltrating lymphocytes in primary liver carcinoma (dated by TCRdb to 2016 to 2017). Blood RNA was extracted from unsorted whole blood using TRIzol reagent, and germline DNA was obtained with the DNeasy Blood & Tissue kit. Sequencing took place on an Illumina HiSeq 2500. Using a constant-region primer and ProtoScript II reverse transcriptase, TCRbeta-specific cDNA was reverse-transcribed from roughly 500 ng total RNA. The TCRbeta libraries were prepared through three rounds of nested multiplex PCR following a slightly modified ARM-PCR procedure. Each of the first two PCR rounds ran for approximately 10 cycles and used multiplex TRBV1-TRBV30 forward primers together with a Cbeta reverse primer. The public reads were quality trimmed at Q25 with fastp and then assembled into clones with MiXCR by TCRdb, keeping productive beta chains. For every CDR3 protein sequence, its rows merge into one entry that carries the most common genes and DNA. The table for this sample lists around 330,000 distinct CDR3 sequences; almost 60% of them were counted only once. About 18% of the sample comes from the top ten.

The sample comprised peripheral blood. The receptor source for this set is a woman in her twenties or thirties with primary liver carcinoma and hepatitis B virus infection.

As to this clonotype: This CDR3 fails to terminate in the conserved phenylalanine or tryptophan, so it likely reflects a read error. V usage is TRBV12-3 or TRBV12-4 and J usage is TRBJ2-2, with D uncertain. V was cut by 8 bases and J by 0 bases, with 10 bases left in between. This CDR3 comprises 14 residues. DNA for the CDR3: TGTGCCAGCTGGGGTGGGGCGAACACCGGGGAGCTGTTTCTT. It is translated as CASWGGANTGELFL.

This clonotype was counted once. Germline is not matched at one junction end, which may reflect a read error. The rearrangement joins TRBV11-3 to TRBJ2-7; no clear D gene. Germline lookup yields CDR1 SGHNT and CDR2 YENEEA. The length of the CDR3 is 14 residues. Here the CDR3 reads CATSRGHSGYEQYF. Here the CDR3 DNA reads TGTGCCACCAGTCGAGGTCACTCAGGTTACGAGCAGTATTTC.

This clonotype was detected only once. One base away lies a much larger clone, so this may be a sequencing read error. The chain combines TRBV4-3 with TRBJ1-2; 8 bases line up with TRBD1. The germline V gene encodes CDR1 LGHNA and CDR2 YSLEER. The length of the CDR3 is 15 residues. DNA for the CDR3: TGCGGCAGCAGCCAAGACAGGGGAGGTGGCTATGGCTACACCTTC. Translated: CGSSQDRGGGYGYTF.

This clonotype came up a few times. The chain carries TRBV4-1 and TRBJ2-7; D gene unclear. Looked up from germline, CDR1 is MGHRA and CDR2 is YSYEKL. CDR3 length: 12 amino acids. Trimming shortened V by 4 bases and J by 6 bases, and 10 bases separated the two germline ends. The CDR3 DNA reads as TGCGCCAGCAGCCCCCCTTCAGGCGAGCAGTACTTC. This sequence encodes CASSPPSGEQYF.

This clonotype was counted a few times. This chain links TRBV5-1 with TRBJ1-2; the D is unclear. Germline-derived CDR1 and CDR2 are SGHRS and YFSETQ. V lost 3 bases and J lost 7, with 25 bases in between. The CDR3 is made up of 17 amino acids. CDR3 in DNA: TGCGCCAGCAGCTGGGGAGCGGGAGGCGGACTCCCCTCTGGCTACACCTTC. Translated, it gives CASSWGAGGGLPSGYTF.

Only a few counts were recorded for this clonotype. The CDR3 loop reads CASSYRDFEETQYF. CDR3 in DNA: TGTGCCAGCAGTTACCGGGACTTCGAAGAGACCCAGTACTTC. The rearrangement uses TRBV6-6 and TRBJ2-5; D is possibly TRBD2 (6 bases). Trimming took 2 bases from V and 3 from J, leaving 10 bases between them. The germline CDR1 and CDR2 sequences are MNHNY and SVGAGI (reference sequence). The length of the CDR3 is 14 residues.

As regards this clonotype: This clone may be a read error of a much larger clone one base away. V and J are TRBV29-1 and TRBJ2-1, with 9 bases aligning to TRBD2. The CDR3 loop spans 16 amino acids. V shed 7 bases and J 4 bases; nucleotides not matched to a gene: 14. Germline V gene data show CDR1 as SQVTM and CDR2 as ANQGSEA. As DNA, the CDR3 is TGCAGCGCCCCTAGGATTAGCGGGAGTATGTACAATGAGCAGTTCTTC. It encodes CSAPRISGSMYNEQFF.

The rearrangement joins TRBV9 to TRBJ2-3; D perhaps matches TRBD1 (6 bases). CDR3 length: 15 amino acids. From germline, CDR1 is SGDLS and CDR2 YYNGEE. V was clipped by 4 bases and J by 4 bases, with 16 bases between them. CDR3 loop: CASSSNSGGPDTQYF. CDR3 nucleotides: TGTGCCAGCAGCTCAAATAGTGGGGGCCCAGATACGCAGTATTTT.

With regard to this clonotype: A much larger clone sits a single nucleotide away, making a read error possible. V and J are TRBV6-6 and TRBJ1-5; 10 nucleotides align to TRBD1. The CDR3 is made up of 14 amino acids. The V gene's germline CDR1 is MNHNY and CDR2 SVGAGI (reference sequence). CDR3 region: CASTWDRGTQPLHF. The CDR3 coding sequence is TGTGCCAGCACTTGGGACAGGGGTACTCAGCCCCTGCATTTT.

Concerning this clonotype: Possible read error: a much larger clone is one base away. The V gene is TRBV29-1, the J gene TRBJ2-7, with TRBD1 as a possible D gene (5 bases). V was pared by 4 bases and J by 3 bases, with 10 bases between. CDR3 length: 12 residues. CDR1 and CDR2 from the germline V gene are SQVTM and ANQGSEA. CDR3 nucleotide sequence: TGCAGCGTTGGGACAAAGTACTACGAGCAGTACTTC. Translated: CSVGTKYYEQYF.

In this sample, this clonotype turned up once. The chain has TRBV6-2 or TRBV6-3 and TRBJ2-1; D not resolved. V was cut by 7 bases and J by 8 bases, with 18 bases left in between. CDR3 size: 14 residues. Germline CDR1 is MNHEY and CDR2 is SVGEGT. In DNA, the CDR3 is TGTGCCAGCACGGTCCTAGGTGGTTACGATGAGCAGTTCTTC. This gives the protein CASTVLGGYDEQFF.

As concerns this clonotype: A much bigger clone sits one base away, suggesting this may be a read error. The chain recombines TRBV12-3 or TRBV12-4 with TRBJ1-3; D gene uncertain. Trimming cost V 4 bases and J 0 bases, with 10 bases left between them. The CDR3 has 15 amino acids. CDR3 bases: TGTGCCAGCAGTTCCGCTCTAGGCTCTGGAAACACCATATATTTT. This gives the protein CASSSALGSGNTIYF.